This T cell receptor (beta chain) emerged from a study of cytomegalovirus exposure and HLA in healthy donors. Whole-study results and caveats: A later analysis showed TCR association rates differing by HLA locus, peaking at DRB1 and lowest at HLA-C. Among CMV-associated TCR beta chains, most appeared HLA-restricted in a later analysis. The authors later linked a missense DCLRE1C variant to TCR beta V- and J-gene trimming.

Germline CDR1 is SGHRS and CDR2 is YFSETQ. With 5 bases removed from V and 3 bases from J, the gap between germline ends came to 14 bases. This CDR3 has 14 amino acids. Amplification used 60 Vbeta primers and 13 Jbeta primers. TCRdb's copy holds only in-frame clones and misses some; the assay was immunoSEQ multiplex PCR. The table has approximately 220,000 clones, approximately 82% seen once. Concerning this clone: Its specificity is unknown.

V and J are TRBV5-1 and TRBJ1-1; TRBD1 is a possible D gene (6 bases). Sequencing input: PBMCs. This receptor was taken from a young man in good health and CMV-seronegative. Written as DNA, the CDR3 is TGCGCCAGCAGGATAAACGGACAGCACACTGAAGCTTTCTTT. This encodes CASRINGQHTEAFF.